One sample yielded the 6 T cell receptor beta chains listed below, sequenced in a study of blood T cell repertoires in COVID-19 (dated by TCRdb to 2020 to 2022). The library was obtained by the immunoSEQ multiplex PCR assay. The source is immuneACCESS, and TCRdb retained only in-frame sequences with V and J called. Part of the clones is not carried over; for the studies checked, unresolved V genes explain less than half of this, and the remainder is unexplained. A total of roughly 240,000 clones appear in this sample, around 86% of them only once. The ten largest clones capture roughly 2% of the sample. Sequenced material: PBMCs or T cells enriched from blood (not recorded which). The receptors derive from a woman in her 50s who had recovered from COVID-19.

This chain links TRBV9 with TRBJ2-5, with 7 bases aligning to TRBD1. CDR3 length: 16 residues. The V segment lost 3 bases and the J segment 3 bases; nucleotides outside the gene matches: 11. Per germline, CDR1 SGDLS and CDR2 YYNGEE. CDR3 nucleotides: TGTGCCAGCAGCGCCCTGACAGGGAAGAGGGAAGAGACCCAGTACTTC. The encoded protein is CASSALTGKREETQYF.

This clone has more than one count but fewer than ten. The CDR3 spells CATSSLTENYGYTF. The DNA for the CDR3 is TGTGCCACCAGCTCATTGACAGAGAACTATGGCTACACCTTC. The chain is built from TRBV15 and TRBJ1-2; D might be TRBD1 (5 bases). This CDR3 is built from 14 residues. CDR1 and CDR2 (germline): LNHNV, YYDKDF (reference sequence). Trimming stripped 5 bases from V and 2 bases from J, with 12 bases between.

The V call is TRBV9, the J call TRBJ1-4; D remains ambiguous. Trimming stripped 0 bases from V and 3 bases from J, with 9 bases between. Germline CDR1 is SGDLS and CDR2 is YYNGEE. This CDR3 is built from 15 residues. The CDR3 DNA is TGTGCCAGCAGCGTAGGTGGCATCGCTAATGAAAAACTGTTTTTT. Encoded protein: CASSVGGIANEKLFF.

The V call is TRBV18, the J call TRBJ1-5; D is perhaps TRBD1 (5 bases). Germline V gene data show CDR1 as KGHSH and CDR2 as LQKENI. V gave up 3 bases and J gave up 1 base, with 10 bases separating them. The CDR3 runs to 15 residues. CDR3 loop: CASSPQGGSNQPQHF. As DNA, the CDR3 is TGTGCCAGCTCACCCCAGGGAGGAAGCAATCAGCCCCAGCATTTT.

The chain joins TRBV3-1 (or the pseudogene TRBV3-2) to TRBJ1-2; D gene ambiguous. V lost 2 bases, J lost 7 bases, and 14 bases lay in between. Per germline, CDR1 LGHDT and CDR2 YNNKEL (reference sequence). The CDR3 sequence is 14 residues long. The CDR3: CASSQLEGRSGYTF. DNA of the CDR3: TGTGCCAGCAGCCAATTGGAGGGCCGCTCTGGCTACACCTTC.

V is TRBV2 and J is TRBJ2-3, with D hard to call. The CDR3 covers 14 residues. Germline CDR1 is SNHLY and CDR2 is FYNNEI. V dropped 4 bases and J dropped 5 bases, with 13 bases sitting between them. The CDR3: CASSVRKAKDTQYF. The DNA for the CDR3 is TGTGCCAGCAGTGTCCGTAAAGCGAAAGATACGCAGTATTTT.